In this sample, the clone carrying this TCR beta chain turned up a few times. Its antigen remains unknown. The source of the sample is a study of cytomegalovirus exposure and HLA in healthy donors. Primers: 60 Vbeta forward and 13 Jbeta reverse. Generated by immunoSEQ multiplex PCR, the TCRdb table keeps only in-frame clones and is missing some. The repertoire holds 20,000 or so clones, 70% to 80% seen once, with roughly 7.1% in the top ten. The CDR3 runs to 15 residues. V lost 7 bases, J lost 1 base, and 11 bases stayed unmatched. Germline V gene lookup returns CDR1 SGDLS and CDR2 YYNGEE. Whole-study findings and limits: Upon later analysis, HLA-associated TCR beta chains proved more clonally expanded than other, equally common chains. Both high specificity and high sensitivity reportedly marked the classifier's diagnosis of cytomegalovirus status. For most TCR beta V segments, an earlier analysis put the productive rate at about 87% or about 30% of the time. The dataset shows that most TCR sequences were rare, while some public TCRs occurred in many donors.

The clonotype originates from a man aged 60-69 years in good health and CMV-seronegative. The gene calls are TRBV9 and TRBJ2-7; 7 positions match TRBD1. The sequenced sample was PBMCs. CDR3 loop: CASGRGGGLSYEQYF. In DNA, the CDR3 is TGTGCCAGCGGCCGAGGGGGCGGCCTTTCCTACGAGCAGTACTTC.